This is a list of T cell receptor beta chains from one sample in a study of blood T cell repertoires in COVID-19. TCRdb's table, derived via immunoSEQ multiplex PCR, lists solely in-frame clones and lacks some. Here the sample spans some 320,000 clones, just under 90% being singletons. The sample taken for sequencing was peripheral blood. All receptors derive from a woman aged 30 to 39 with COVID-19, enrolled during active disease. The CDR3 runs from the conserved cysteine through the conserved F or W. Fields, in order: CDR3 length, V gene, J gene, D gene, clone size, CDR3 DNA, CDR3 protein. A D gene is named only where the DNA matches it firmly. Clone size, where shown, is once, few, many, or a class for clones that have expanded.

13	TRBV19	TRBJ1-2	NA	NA	TGTGCCAGTAGTATCGGCACAGACTATGGCTACACCTTC	CASSIGTDYGYTF
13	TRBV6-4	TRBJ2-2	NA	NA	TGTGCCAGCAGTGAAACAGACACCGGGGAGCTGTTTTTT	CASSETDTGELFF
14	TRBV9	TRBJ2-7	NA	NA	TGTGCCAGCAGCCCGGGGGGCCGGACCTACGAGCAGTACTTC	CASSPGGRTYEQYF
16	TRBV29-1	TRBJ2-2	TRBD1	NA	TGCAGCGTTCCCATCGCCGGGACAGGGGGCACCGGGGAGCTGTTTTTT	CSVPIAGTGGTGELFF
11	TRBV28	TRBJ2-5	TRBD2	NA	TGTGCCGGGGGGGTTCAAGAGACCCAGTACTTC	CAGGVQETQYF
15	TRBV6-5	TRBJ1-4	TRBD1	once	TGTGCCAGCAGCGGTAACAGGGGCAGTAATGAAAAACTGTTTTTT	CASSGNRGSNEKLFF
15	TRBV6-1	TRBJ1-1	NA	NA	TGTGCCAGCAGTGAAGGGACTGTGCCGTGGGCTGAAGCTTTCTTT	CASSEGTVPWAEAFF
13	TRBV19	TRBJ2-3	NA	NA	TGTGCCAGTAGTATCGGTGTTCCAGATACGCAGTATTTT	CASSIGVPDTQYF
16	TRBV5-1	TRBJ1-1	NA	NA	TGCGCCAGCAGCTTGGCTACAGGGTCGGTGGGCACTGAAGCTTTCTTT	CASSLATGSVGTEAFF
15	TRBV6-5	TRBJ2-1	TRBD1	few	TGTGCCAGCAGGGCGGGGACAGGGGGCGCCAATGAGCAGTTCTTC	CASRAGTGGANEQFF
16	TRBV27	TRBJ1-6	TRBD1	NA	TGTGCCAGCAGTTTCGATCGGGGACAGGGAGGATCACCCCTCCACTTT	CASSFDRGQGGSPLHF
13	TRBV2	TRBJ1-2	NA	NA	TGTGCCGGAGGGGTGCTTGCTAACTATGGCTACACCTTC	CAGGVLANYGYTF
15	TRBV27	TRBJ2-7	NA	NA	TGTGCCAGCAGTTTTCGGGGGAGTGGGCAAAACGAGCAGTACTTC	CASSFRGSGQNEQYF
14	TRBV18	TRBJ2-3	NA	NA	TGTGCCAGCTTGACCGACTTGAGGACAGATACGCAGTATTTT	CASLTDLRTDTQYF
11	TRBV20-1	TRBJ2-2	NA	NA	TGCAGTGCGCGTACGGCCGGGGAGCTGTTTTTT	CSARTAGELFF
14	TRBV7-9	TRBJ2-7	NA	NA	TGTGCCAGCAGCTTAGTGCGGGACTCCTACGAGCAGTACTTC	CASSLVRDSYEQYF
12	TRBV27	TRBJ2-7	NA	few	TGTGCCAGCAGTTTCTCCGGGGGCGAGCAGTACTTC	CASSFSGGEQYF
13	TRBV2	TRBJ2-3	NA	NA	TGTGCCAGCAGCGTGTTCGGCACAGATACGCAGTATTTT	CASSVFGTDTQYF
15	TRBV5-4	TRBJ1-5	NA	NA	TGTGCCAGCAGTTCGGGATTGAATAGCAATCAGCCCCAGCATTTT	CASSSGLNSNQPQHF
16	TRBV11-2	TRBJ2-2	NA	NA	TGTGCCAGCAGCTTAGATACTAACTACCACGGCGGGGAGCTGTTTTTT	CASSLDTNYHGGELFF
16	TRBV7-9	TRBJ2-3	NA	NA	TGTGCCAGCAGCTTAGATCTGACTAGGGATGCCCATACGCAGTATTTT	CASSLDLTRDAHTQYF
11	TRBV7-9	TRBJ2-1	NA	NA	TGTGCCAGCAGCTTAGCTCGTGAGCAGTTCTTC	CASSLAREQFF
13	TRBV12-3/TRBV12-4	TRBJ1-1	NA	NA	TGTGCCAGCAGTTTTGAGAAGAACACTGAAGCTTTCTTT	CASSFEKNTEAFF
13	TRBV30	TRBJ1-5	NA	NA	TGTGCCTGGAGTCCAGGGGATTATCAGCCCCAGCATTTT	CAWSPGDYQPQHF
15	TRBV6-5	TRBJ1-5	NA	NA	TGTGCCAGCAGTCCCCACGTCCGGGTTAATCAGCCCCAGCATTTT	CASSPHVRVNQPQHF
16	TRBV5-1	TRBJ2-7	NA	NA	TGCGCCAGCAATTCAGGGCCTCAGGCGGGGCTCTACGAGCAGTACTTC	CASNSGPQAGLYEQYF
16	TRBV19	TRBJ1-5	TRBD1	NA	TGTGCCAGTAGTCCCCAGAGCAGGGGGCTAAATCAGCCCCAGCATTTT	CASSPQSRGLNQPQHF
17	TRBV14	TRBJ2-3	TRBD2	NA	TGTGCCAGCAGCCAAGCTGGACTAGCGGGGCCTACAGATACGCAGTATTTT	CASSQAGLAGPTDTQYF
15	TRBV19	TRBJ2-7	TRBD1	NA	TGTGCCAGTTCAACCCCGGGACAGGGGGCGTACGAGCAGTACTTC	CASSTPGQGAYEQYF
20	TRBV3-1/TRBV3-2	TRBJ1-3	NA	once	TGTGCCAGCAGCCAAGATCTTAGGGACATCCTCCTTAGCTCTGGAAACACCATATATTTT	CASSQDLRDILLSSGNTIYF
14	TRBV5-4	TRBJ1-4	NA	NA	TGTGCCAGCAGCCCGAGCGCCCGTGGGGAAAAACTGTTTTTT	CASSPSARGEKLFF
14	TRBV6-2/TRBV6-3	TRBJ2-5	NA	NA	TGTGCCAGCAGTCCCGACAGTTTCCAAGAGACCCAGTACTTC	CASSPDSFQETQYF
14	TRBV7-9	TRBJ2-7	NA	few	TGTGCCAGCAGCGGGACTACAGGGCCTTACGAGCAGTACTTC	CASSGTTGPYEQYF
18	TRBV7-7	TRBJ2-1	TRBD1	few	TGTGCCAGCAGCTTAAGGAGTCCGGGACAGGGGGTTTACAATGAGCAGTTCTTC	CASSLRSPGQGVYNEQFF
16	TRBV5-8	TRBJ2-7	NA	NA	TGTGCCAGCAGCTGGGCTTCGCAGCAAACTTCCTACGAGCAGTACTTC	CASSWASQQTSYEQYF
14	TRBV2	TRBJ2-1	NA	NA	TGTGCCAGCTCGACAGTTTCTGGGCACAATGAGCAGTTCTTC	CASSTVSGHNEQFF
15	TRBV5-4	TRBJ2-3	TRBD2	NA	TGTGCCAGCAGCTTGGCTAGCGGGGGAGGCGATACGCAGTATTTT	CASSLASGGGDTQYF
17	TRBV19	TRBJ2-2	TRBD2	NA	TGTGCCAGTAGTCTCGGGACTAGCGGGGACGAGGACGGGGAGCTGTTTTTT	CASSLGTSGDEDGELFF
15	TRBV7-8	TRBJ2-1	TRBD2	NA	TGTGCCAGCAGCCAAGGCGGGGGGGGGCCCCCAGAGCAGTTCTTC	CASSQGGGGPPEQFF
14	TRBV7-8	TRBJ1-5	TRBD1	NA	TGTGCCAGCAGCCCTGGACAGGGATGGGCGCCCCAGCATTTT	CASSPGQGWAPQHF
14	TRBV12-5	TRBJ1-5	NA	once	TGTGCTAGTGGTTTGACTTACGGGAATCAGCCCCAGCATTTT	CASGLTYGNQPQHF
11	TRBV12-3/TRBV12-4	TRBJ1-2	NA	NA	TGTGCCAGCAGCCAGGGACTTGGCTACACCTTC	CASSQGLGYTF
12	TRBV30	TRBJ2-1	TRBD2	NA	TGTGCCTGGACCCTAGCGGGGAATGAGCAGTTCTTC	CAWTLAGNEQFF
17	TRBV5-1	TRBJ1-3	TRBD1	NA	TGCGCCAGCAGCCCTTCGGGACAGCTTTACTCTGGAAACACCATATATTTT	CASSPSGQLYSGNTIYF
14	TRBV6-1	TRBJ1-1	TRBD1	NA	TGTGCCAGCAGTGAGGACAGGGCAAACACTGAAGCTTTCTTT	CASSEDRANTEAFF
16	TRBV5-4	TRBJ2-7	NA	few	TGTGCCAGCAGCTTGGGTAAAGGAGGAGGAGGATACGAGCAGTACTTC	CASSLGKGGGGYEQYF
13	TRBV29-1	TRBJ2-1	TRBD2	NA	TGCAGCGTCCTAGCGGGGGCTGACAATGAGCAGTTCTTC	CSVLAGADNEQFF
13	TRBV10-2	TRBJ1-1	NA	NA	TGCGCCAGCAGATATACAGGGAACACTGAAGCTTTCTTT	CASRYTGNTEAFF
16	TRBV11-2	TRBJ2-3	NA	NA	TGTGCCAGCAGCTTAAGGCCCCCCGGAGGTCAAGATACGCAGTATTTT	CASSLRPPGGQDTQYF
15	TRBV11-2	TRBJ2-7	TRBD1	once	TGTGCCAGCAGCTTAGTTACAGGGGGCGAATACGAGCAGTACTTC	CASSLVTGGEYEQYF
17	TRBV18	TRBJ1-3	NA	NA	TGTGCCAGCTCACCGTTGACAGTTCCGGTCTCTGGAAACACCATATATTTT	CASSPLTVPVSGNTIYF
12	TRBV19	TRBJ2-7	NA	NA	TGTGCCACCACCGGGTCCCGGGACGAGCAGTACTTC	CATTGSRDEQYF
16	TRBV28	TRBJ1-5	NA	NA	TGTGCCAGCAGTACGTACTACAGGGTCCCCAATCAGCCCCAGCATTTT	CASSTYYRVPNQPQHF